What follows are 14 T cell receptor beta chains derived from one specimen sequenced in a study of vaccination and CD4 T cells after COVID-19. The treatment denotes: approximately 10-day PBMC culture with coronavirus spike peptide pools or control peptides (ViraFEST assay). Collection of the unexposed donor's CD4+ T cells took place before the COVID-19 pandemic (2011-2018). The Oncomine TCR Beta short-read assay generated sequence data from the DNA of cultured CD4+ T cells. Cultured CD4+ T cells yielded the extracted genomic DNA. TCRdb reanalysed the PCR reads using MiXCR and keeps one entry per CDR3 protein. The table includes 8,000 to 9,500 distinct CDR3 sequences, about 35% detected once. These receptors are not linked to any known antigen. The specimen sequenced was CD4+ T cells from blood, cultured in vitro. The receptors originated from a human donor in good health.

This clonotype was counted only a few times. The chain carries TRBV19 and TRBJ1-6; D is uncertain. Germline V gives CDR1 LNHDA, CDR2 SQIVND (reference sequence). The CDR3 has 14 amino acids. V lost 8 bases and J 7 bases, leaving 15 bases between the germline ends. The chain's CDR3 is CASPGLPGNSPLHF. DNA of the CDR3: TGTGCCAGTCCTGGCCTCCCGGGGAATTCACCCCTCCACTTT.

This clonotype was seen only a few times. The chain joins TRBV29-1 to TRBJ1-1, with 7 bases identical to TRBD1. J was trimmed by 0 bases and V by 7 bases; bases with no gene match: 5. Germline V CDR1 and CDR2: SQVTM, ANQGSEA. This CDR3 is built from 13 residues. The CDR3 nucleotides read TGCAGCGCTCTGACAGGGATGAACACTGAAGCTTTCTTT. Encoded protein: CSALTGMNTEAFF. Filled out from reference TRBV29-1 and TRBJ1-1, the complete variable domain reads SAVISQKPSRDICQRGTSLTIQCQVDSQVTMMFWYRQQPGQSLTLIATANQGSEATYESGFVIDKFPISRPNLTFSTLTVSNMSPEDSSIYLCSALTGMNTEAFFGQGTRLTVV.

This rearrangement joins TRBV20-1 to TRBJ1-2; D perhaps matches TRBD1 (6 bases). CDR3 length: 14 residues. Trimming shortened V by 1 base and J by 8 bases, and 17 bases separated the two germline ends. Germline CDR1 reads DFQATT; CDR2 reads SNEGSKA (reference sequence). The CDR3 loop is CSARGRTALGGYTF. The CDR3 bases are TGCAGTGCTAGAGGAAGGACAGCCCTGGGGGGCTACACCTTC.

The chain employs TRBV21-1 and TRBJ1-1; the DNA was not used to check the table's D call, TRBD1. TRBV21-1 is classified as a pseudogene. CDR3 length: 18 residues. The CDR3 DNA is TGTGCCAGCAGCGAAAGTCTGTCGTCCGGACAGATTAACACTGAAGCTTTCTTT. Protein sequence: CASSESLSSGQINTEAFF.

This chain joins TRBV6-2 or TRBV6-3 and TRBJ2-3; D unclear. Germline V lookup: CDR1 MNHEY, CDR2 SVGEGT. The CDR3 runs 15 residues. V was shortened by 1 base and J by 0 bases, with 8 bases between the two germline ends. CDR3 nucleotides: TGTGCCAGCAGTTACTGGAGAGCTAGCACAGATACGCAGTATTTT. This encodes CASSYWRASTDTQYF.

Worth noting for this clonotype: With a much larger clone just one base away, this may be a read error. The DNA for the CDR3 is TGTGCCGGCAGTTTATCGAGGAGGCAGGGGGTCTATGGCTACACCTTC. Translated, it gives CAGSLSRRQGVYGYTF. The chain carries TRBV27 and TRBJ1-2; 7 bases align to TRBD1. Germline-derived CDR1 and CDR2 are MNHEY and SMNVEV (reference sequence). CDR3 length: 16 amino acids.

The V call is TRBV20-1, the J call TRBJ2-3; TRBD2 is a possible D gene (5 bases). CDR1 and CDR2 from the germline V gene are DFQATT and SNEGSKA (reference sequence). The CDR3 has 11 amino acids. The V end lost 6 bases, the J end lost 2 bases, and 6 bases lay between the germline ends. CDR3 region: CSAGLTDTQYF. CDR3 coding DNA: TGCAGTGCCGGACTCACAGATACGCAGTATTTT.

The rearrangement uses TRBV7-2 and TRBJ2-5; possible D gene TRBD1, 5 bases. This CDR3 spans 12 amino acids. The germline gives CDR1 SGHTA, CDR2 FQGNSA. The V end lost 2 bases, the J end lost 4 bases, and 5 bases lay between the germline ends. The CDR3 loop is CASSLQGETQYF. In DNA form, the CDR3 reads TGTGCCAGCAGCTTACAGGGAGAGACCCAGTACTTC.

This clonotype was seen once. This chain connects TRBV6-1 to TRBJ1-3, with D hard to call. The ends were cut back, 6 bases at V and 3 bases at J, with 6 bases in the middle. Germline V lookup: CDR1 MNHNS, CDR2 SASEGT. The CDR3 covers 12 residues. The CDR3 here is CASSSIGNTIYF. Here the CDR3 DNA reads TGTGCCAGCAGCTCTATTGGAAACACCATATATTTT.

This clonotype turned up a few times. The chain recombines TRBV6-1 with TRBJ2-7; 8 bases are shared with TRBD2. The CDR3 covers 16 residues. After removal of 3 bases from V and 6 bases from J, the junction contained 13 bases not matched to a gene. In germline, CDR1 is MNHNS, CDR2 SASEGT. In nucleotides, the CDR3 is TGTGCCAGCAGTGACCCAAATCGGGGGGGGGTACGCGAGCAGTACTTC. Translated, it gives CASSDPNRGGVREQYF.

V usage is TRBV9 and J usage is TRBJ2-1; no reliable D call. Germline CDR1 reads SGDLS; CDR2 reads YYNGEE. The CDR3 has 12 amino acids. V lost 4 bases and J lost 3, with 5 bases in between. CDR3 region: CASSSFYNEQFF. As DNA, the CDR3 is TGTGCCAGCAGCAGCTTCTACAATGAGCAGTTCTTC.

This rearrangement joins TRBV5-8 to TRBJ2-5; D perhaps matches TRBD2 (5 bases). CDR3 size: 15 residues. The germline gives CDR1 SGHTS, CDR2 YDEGEE. The ends were cut back, 2 bases at V and 5 bases at J, with 16 bases in the middle. The CDR3, as DNA: TGTGCCAGCAGCTTAGGTTCAGCCGGGATGGAGACCCAGTACTTC. Amino acid sequence: CASSLGSAGMETQYF.

V gene TRBV6-1 combines with J gene TRBJ2-6; D is possibly TRBD1 (5 bases). The CDR3 is 17 amino acids. Germline lookup yields CDR1 MNHNS and CDR2 SASEGT. Trimming stripped 6 bases from V and 0 bases from J, with 15 bases between. CDR3 region: CASSRRGRSSGANVLTF. DNA of the CDR3: TGTGCCAGCAGCAGAAGGGGCAGGAGCTCTGGGGCCAACGTCCTGACTTTC.

This clonotype was detected only a few times. CDR3 in DNA: TGCAGTGCTAGTATCCGGGTAGCGGGCAGCTCCTACGAGCAGTACTTC. Amino acids: CSASIRVAGSSYEQYF. This chain connects TRBV20-1 to TRBJ2-7; 7 bases are a match to TRBD2. This CDR3 has 16 residues. With V trimmed by 3 bases and J by 0 bases, 11 bases remained unmatched. CDR1 is DFQATT, CDR2 SNEGSKA, per germline (reference sequence).